Below, 30 T cell receptor beta chains from the same sample are listed, as sequenced in a study of T-cell memory formation after mild COVID-19. From the 5' RACE reads, TCRdb called clonotypes with MiXCR, one entry per CDR3 protein. This sample has hundreds of thousands of distinct CDR3 sequences, with 20% found just once. Sequenced material: PBMCs or a T cell subset sorted from them (not recorded which). These receptors originate from an adult woman who had mild COVID-19 (a few samples of this study predate the infection). Cell type and time point are not known.

This clonotype has only a few counts. V usage is TRBV5-1 and J usage is TRBJ2-3; D may be TRBD2 (6 bases). Trimming removed 4 bases from V and 2 bases from J, with 14 bases in between. CDR1 is SGHRS, CDR2 YFSETQ, per germline. This CDR3 spans 15 amino acids. CDR3 DNA: TGCGCCAGCAGCCCGACGGGGCGGGACACAGATACGCAGTATTTT. This codes for CASSPTGRDTDTQYF.

The rearrangement joins TRBV20-1 to TRBJ2-1; D is ambiguous. Trimming shortened V by 2 bases and J by 0 bases, and 23 bases separated the two germline ends. The CDR3 is 19 residues long. Per the germline V gene, CDR1 is DFQATT and CDR2 is SNEGSKA (reference sequence). This CDR3 is CSARSREIRILGSYNEQFF. As DNA, the CDR3 is TGCAGTGCTAGATCTAGGGAAATCCGAATTTTAGGCTCCTACAATGAGCAGTTCTTC.

This clonotype was found many times. This chain connects TRBV7-9 to TRBJ2-5, with 8 bases matching TRBD2. The CDR3 spans 12 residues. V was clipped by 7 bases and J by 5 bases; unmatched bases: 3. Germline CDR1 reads SEHNR; CDR2 reads FQNEAQ (reference sequence). CDR3 nucleotides: TGTGCCAGCAACCGGGGGGGCGAGACCCAGTACTTC. This translates into CASNRGGETQYF.

The V gene is TRBV6-5, the J gene TRBJ1-2; TRBD1 is a possible D gene (6 bases). Germline CDR1 reads MNHEY; CDR2 reads SVGAGI. With 5 bases removed from V and 5 bases from J, the gap between germline ends came to 12 bases. The CDR3 is 13 amino acids. The CDR3 DNA follows: TGTGCCAGCAGTCCGGGACACATTTATGGCTACACCTTC. This gives the protein CASSPGHIYGYTF.

The chain recombines TRBV5-1 with TRBJ2-2; D is ambiguous. V lost 0 bases and J lost 3, with 12 bases in between. Germline assignment: CDR1 SGHRS and CDR2 YFSETQ. This CDR3 spans 16 amino acids. CDR3 amino acids: CASSLDPFPYTGELFF. The CDR3 nucleotides read TGCGCCAGCAGCTTGGACCCTTTCCCCTACACCGGGGAGCTGTTTTTT.

V usage is TRBV15 and J usage is TRBJ1-6; 8 positions agree with TRBD1. V lost 5 bases to trimming and J lost 9 bases; unmatched junction nucleotides: 9. The CDR3 totals 15 residues. CDR1 is LNHNV, CDR2 YYDKDF, per germline (reference sequence). The CDR3 loop is CATSVGQGEGSPLHF. The DNA for the CDR3 is TGTGCCACCAGCGTTGGACAGGGTGAGGGTTCACCCCTCCACTTT.

J is TRBJ2-7 and V is TRBV7-2; 8 nucleotides match TRBD1. The V and J ends lost 5 bases and 3 bases, in that order; junction bases with no gene match: 6. Germline CDR1 and CDR2: SGHTA and FQGNSA. The CDR3 length is 14 residues. CDR3 residues: CASSVGQGRYEQYF. The CDR3 DNA is TGTGCCAGCAGCGTCGGACAGGGCCGCTACGAGCAGTACTTC.

This clonotype was picked up a small number of times. The rearrangement joins TRBV6-5 to TRBJ1-6; D is unclear. Germline CDR1 MNHEY, CDR2 SVGAGI. V shed 5 bases and J shed 4 bases, with 9 bases lying between them. The CDR3 spans 14 residues. CDR3 in amino acids: CASSAPGYNSPLHF. In nucleotides, the CDR3 is TGTGCCAGCAGTGCCCCCGGGTATAATTCACCCCTCCACTTT.

This clonotype occurred a few times. The chain couples TRBV20-1 to TRBJ2-1, with D possibly matching TRBD1 (6 bases). CDR1 and CDR2 from the germline V gene are DFQATT and SNEGSKA (reference sequence). This CDR3 is 12 amino acids long. CDR3 bases: TGCATGGTGGGGGCCGATTACAATGAGCAGTTCTTC. Translating it yields CMVGADYNEQFF.

This rearrangement joins TRBV30 to TRBJ2-3, with D perhaps matching TRBD2 (7 bases). CDR3 size: 17 residues. Germline V gene lookup returns CDR1 GTSNPN and CDR2 SVGIG (reference sequence). Trimming left V 2 bases short and J 4 bases short, with 22 bases between. The CDR3 DNA reads as TGTGCCTGGAGTCGGGGGCGGGGGCAGTTTAGCGCAGATACGCAGTATTTT. This sequence encodes CAWSRGRGQFSADTQYF.

The V and J genes are TRBV6-5 and TRBJ2-7; no clear D gene. V dropped 6 bases and J dropped 7 bases, with 13 bases sitting between them. There are 12 residues in the CDR3. The germline V gene has CDR1 MNHEY and CDR2 SVGAGI. The CDR3 coding sequence is TGTGCCAGCAGGCTGCCATCTGGGGAGCAGTACTTC. It encodes CASRLPSGEQYF.

The chain has TRBV27 and TRBJ2-5; D remains unclear. V was shortened by 3 bases and J by 3 bases, with 14 bases between the two germline ends. Germline V lookup: CDR1 MNHEY, CDR2 SMNVEV (reference sequence). CDR3 length: 15 residues. As DNA, the CDR3 is TGTGCCAGCAGTTTTGGCCTTTCTACCGAAGAGACCCAGTACTTC. Encoded protein: CASSFGLSTEETQYF.

This chain uses TRBV9 with TRBJ1-2; possibly TRBD1 for D (5 bases). The CDR3 sequence is 17 residues long. The germline gives CDR1 SGDLS, CDR2 YYNGEE. Deletions cut 4 bases from V and 5 bases from J, with 24 bases between. Written as DNA, the CDR3 is TGTGCCAGCAGCCCAGGGACGGGAACCCCAGCGCCTTATGGCTACACCTTC. This codes for CASSPGTGTPAPYGYTF.

This clonotype showed up just a few times. The rearrangement uses TRBV12-3 or TRBV12-4 and TRBJ2-1, with 12 bases that match TRBD2. The J segment lost 8 bases and the V segment lost 3 bases, leaving 11 bases of the junction unmatched. The CDR3 has 17 amino acids. Here the CDR3 reads CASSFFALAGGPHEQFF. The CDR3 DNA sequence: TGTGCCAGCAGTTTTTTCGCCCTAGCGGGAGGGCCTCATGAGCAGTTCTTC.

The chain has TRBV7-9 and TRBJ1-5, with a weak D call TRBD1 (5 bases). V was trimmed by 0 bases and J by 0 bases, leaving 12 bases between them. The CDR3 is 17 amino acids. Looked up from germline, CDR1 is SEHNR and CDR2 is FQNEAQ (reference sequence). CDR3 protein: CASSLAGWQGSNQPQHF. DNA for the CDR3: TGTGCCAGCAGCTTAGCAGGCTGGCAGGGTAGCAATCAGCCCCAGCATTTT. Full variable domain (missing parts from reference TRBV7-9 and TRBJ1-5): DTGVSQNPRHKITKRGQNVTFRCDPISEHNRLYWYRQTLGQGPEFLTYFQNEAQLEKSRLLSDRFSAERPKGSFSTLEIQRTEQGDSAMYLCASSLAGWQGSNQPQHFGDGTRLSIL.

This clonotype was observed many times. V usage is TRBV7-2 and J usage is TRBJ2-4; 12 bases are a match to TRBD2. With 5 bases clipped from V and 11 bases from J, the junction kept 10 bases outside the gene matches. The CDR3 totals 15 residues. CDR1 is SGHTA and CDR2 is FQGNSA in the germline V gene. CDR3 loop: CASSQFLAGGPFQYF. Here the CDR3 DNA reads TGTGCCAGCAGCCAATTTCTAGCGGGAGGGCCCTTTCAGTACTTC.

This chain links TRBV9 with TRBJ2-1, with a tentative D call TRBD2 (5 bases). Germline V CDR1 and CDR2: SGDLS, YYNGEE. There are 16 residues in the CDR3. V shed 0 bases and J shed 0 bases, with 10 bases lying between them. This CDR3 reads CASSVDSGYSYNEQFF. The CDR3 bases are TGTGCCAGCAGCGTAGACAGCGGCTACTCCTACAATGAGCAGTTCTTC.

The gene calls are TRBV7-9 and TRBJ1-2; possible D gene TRBD1, 5 bases. There are 15 residues in the CDR3. Trimming stripped 5 bases from V and 7 bases from J, with 20 bases between. The germline V gene has CDR1 SEHNR and CDR2 FQNEAQ (reference sequence). The CDR3 loop is CASSPETVLQPGYTF. The CDR3 DNA reads as TGTGCCAGCAGCCCCGAGACAGTGCTCCAGCCTGGCTACACCTTC.

The V gene is TRBV5-1, the J gene TRBJ1-2; no clear D. From germline, CDR1 is SGHRS and CDR2 YFSETQ. The CDR3 runs to 16 residues. The V end lost 0 bases, the J end lost 0 bases, and 12 bases lay between the germline ends. CDR3 protein: CASSLEPVNSNYGYTF. For the CDR3, the DNA is TGCGCCAGCAGCTTGGAACCGGTGAACTCTAACTATGGCTACACCTTC.

This clonotype appeared a few times. The V gene is TRBV3-1, the J gene TRBJ1-2, with a tentative D call TRBD1 (5 bases). Germline values: CDR1 LGHDT, CDR2 YNNKEL (reference sequence). Trimming pared 4 bases from V and 6 bases from J, leaving 15 bases between. This CDR3 spans 14 amino acids. Here the CDR3 DNA reads TGTGCCAGCAGCCGACAGCCCCGGGGGGATGGCTACACCTTC. Translating gives CASSRQPRGDGYTF.

V is TRBV2 and J is TRBJ2-7; D is unresolved. Germline assignment: CDR1 SNHLY and CDR2 FYNNEI. The CDR3 has 10 residues. The V and J ends lost 8 bases and 1 base respectively, with 3 bases between them. The CDR3 bases are TGTGCCAGCGCTTCCTACGAGCAGTACTTC. Translation gives CASASYEQYF.

In its sample, this clonotype was seen a few times. The V and J genes are TRBV20-1 and TRBJ2-1; D uncertain. There are 11 residues in the CDR3. The germline V gene has CDR1 DFQATT and CDR2 SNEGSKA (reference sequence). The germline V and J ends were trimmed by 4 bases and 2 bases, with 3 bases remaining between them. CDR3 in DNA: TGCAGTGCTAAAACCTACAATGAGCAGTTCTTC. Its translation: CSAKTYNEQFF.

This clonotype was seen a handful of times. This chain connects TRBV7-2 to TRBJ2-7; 11 positions agree with TRBD2. V shed 2 bases, J shed 6 bases, and the junction held 3 bases outside the gene matches. The CDR3 consists of 14 residues. Germline V gene sequence: CDR1 SGHTA, CDR2 FQGNSA. The CDR3 spells CASSLQLAGAEQYF. The CDR3 DNA follows: TGTGCCAGCAGCTTACAACTAGCGGGAGCCGAGCAGTACTTC.

This clonotype occurred a few times. As DNA, the CDR3 is TGTGCCAGCAGCTTGGGGGGGGTAAATTCCTACGAGCAGTACTTC. It yields the protein CASSLGGVNSYEQYF. The chain combines TRBV5-4 with TRBJ2-7, with TRBD2 as a possible D gene (6 bases). This CDR3 is built from 15 residues. The ends were cut back, 0 bases at V and 1 base at J, with 11 bases in the middle. Germline CDR1 SGHNT, CDR2 YYREEE (reference sequence).

This sequence joins TRBV7-9 and TRBJ2-3; no firm D call. CDR1 and CDR2 (germline): SEHNR, FQNEAQ (reference sequence). V was shortened by 10 bases and J by 6 bases, with 23 bases between the two germline ends. CDR3 length: 15 residues. The CDR3 region has the DNA TGTGCCACAGAACCTGAACCCGAAAGACCCGATACGCAGTATTTT. The encoded protein is CATEPEPERPDTQYF.

The V and J genes are TRBV4-1 and TRBJ2-1, with TRBD1 matching over 9 bases. V was pared by 5 bases and J by 6 bases, with 8 bases of the junction left unmatched. The CDR3 has 15 residues. CDR1 is MGHRA and CDR2 is YSYEKL in the germline V gene. The CDR3 sequence is CASSNPGQGRNEQFF. The CDR3 nucleotides are TGCGCCAGCAGCAACCCGGGACAGGGTCGCAATGAGCAGTTCTTC.

The chain couples TRBV5-1 to TRBJ2-7; 12 bases fit TRBD2. The germline CDR1 and CDR2 sequences are SGHRS and YFSETQ. The CDR3 spans 15 residues. The junction had 7 bases not matched to a gene; V was cut back by 3 bases and J by 6 bases. CDR3 sequence (DNA): TGCGCCAGCAGCTCGGGGGGACTAGCGGGTTCCGAGCAGTACTTC. The encoded protein is CASSSGGLAGSEQYF.

J is TRBJ2-3 and V is TRBV7-6; weak D call: TRBD1 (6 bases). V lost 5 bases and J 4 bases, leaving 22 bases between the germline ends. The CDR3 consists of 17 residues. Germline V gene lookup returns CDR1 SGHVS and CDR2 FNYEAQ. Written as DNA, the CDR3 is TGTGCCAGCAGCCCCCAACAGGGTTGGGGGCCGTCAGATACGCAGTATTTT. It is translated as CASSPQQGWGPSDTQYF. Variable domain in full (rest from reference TRBV7-6 and TRBJ2-3): GAGVSQSPRYKVTKRGQDVALRCDPISGHVSLYWYRQALGQGPEFLTYFNYEAQQDKSGLPNDRFSAERPEGSISTLTIQRTEQRDSAMYRCASSPQQGWGPSDTQYFGPGTRLTVL.

This clonotype was detected a few times. The V gene is TRBV3-1, the J gene TRBJ1-6; the D gene is possibly TRBD1 (5 bases). V was cut by 0 bases and J by 7 bases, with 16 bases left in between. Looked up from germline, CDR1 is LGHDT and CDR2 is YNNKEL (reference sequence). The CDR3 has 17 residues. CDR3 amino acids: CASSQDTASPGNSPLHF. DNA for the CDR3: TGTGCCAGCAGCCAAGATACTGCCAGTCCAGGGAATTCACCCCTCCACTTT.

The gene calls are TRBV4-2 and TRBJ1-1, with D possibly matching TRBD1 (6 bases). This CDR3 comprises 14 residues. Germline V gives CDR1 LGHNA, CDR2 YNFKEQ. V shed 0 bases and J shed 5 bases, with 10 bases lying between them. CDR3 nucleotide sequence: TGTGCCAGCAGCCAAGATACGGACAGAACTGAAGCTTTCTTT. Its translation is CASSQDTDRTEAFF.